The entry below describes one T cell receptor (beta chain). Its antigen is currently unknown. This CDR3 has 15 amino acids. V was shortened by 2 bases and J by 4 bases, with 14 bases between the two germline ends. CDR1 is MDHEN, CDR2 SYDVKM, per germline. This entry comes from a study of CD8 T cells in ankylosing spondylitis. It was by quantitative 5'-RACE with molecular barcodes that TCR beta libraries were made. TCRdb re-called the 5' RACE reads through MiXCR, storing one row per CDR3 protein. The sample includes under 250,000 distinct CDR3 sequences, 30% to 40% of them seen just once. Overall study findings and caveats: Clones that were linked to disease were CD8+ and were relatively rare in peripheral blood. Reportedly, disease-linked clones are significantly enriched in ankylosing spondylitis patients' matched synovial fluid. A TCR beta motif made of about 8 highly homologous variants seemed typical of ankylosing spondylitis blood.

Sequencing input: blood, either unsorted or a sorted T cell fraction (not recorded which). The receptor was derived from a male donor with ankylosing spondylitis or in good health (not recorded which). J is TRBJ1-1 and V is TRBV28; no firm D call. CDR3 DNA sequence: TGTGCCAGCAGTTTAGTTTCTCTTGGGCGCACTGAAGCTTTCTTT. This gives the protein CASSLVSLGRTEAFF.